The T cell receptor (beta chain) under discussion was sequenced for a study of blood T cells in healthy people across ages. Through a sample-barcoded 5' primer and a J-beta primer mix, a second PCR was run for 7 to 11 cycles. Every single cDNA molecule received a tag from a template-switch adaptor with 12 random nucleotides. TCRdb independently ran MiXCR on the 5' RACE reads; one entry per CDR3 protein. The table shows 600,000 or so distinct CDR3 sequences, with roughly 43% occurring only once. Whole-study findings and limits: Roughly linear age-related decline in beta diversity appeared, significant by age approximately 43.

As for this clonotype: The antigen remains undetermined.

Germline V gene sequence: CDR1 MNHNY, CDR2 SVGAGI (reference sequence). The CDR3 sequence is 14 residues long. V shed 8 bases and J 9 bases; nucleotides not matched to a gene: 12. The receptor was derived from a man aged 80 or over in good health. The sequencing sample was made of blood. The V and J genes are TRBV6-6 and TRBJ2-1; 8 bases are a match to TRBD2. The CDR3 DNA reads as TGTGCCAGCGCCACCAGGACTAGCAAAAGTGAGCAGTTCTTC. This gives the protein CASATRTSKSEQFF.